This TCR beta chain was recovered during a study of T-cell reconstitution after alpha-beta-depleted transplantation in children. For TCRbeta, the library was prepared with unique molecular identifiers. MiXCR, applied by TCRdb to the PCR reads, yields one record per CDR3 protein. The table shows roughly 500,000 distinct CDR3 sequences, with around an eighth occurring only once. There are many counts of this clonotype. Germline loops: CDR1 SGHDT, CDR2 YYEEEE. The V gene lost 4 bases and the J gene lost 2 bases, with 12 bases spanning the gap. This CDR3 has 14 residues. The sequenced sample was PBMCs from the stem cell graft donor, obtained from the stem cell graft. The sequence came from a human donor who donated a stem cell graft to a child with combined immunodeficiency. V and J are TRBV5-6 and TRBJ1-1; tentative D call: TRBD1 (5 bases). The CDR3 region is CASSIPGGNTEAFF. Written as DNA, the CDR3 is TGTGCCAGCAGCATCCCGGGGGGAAACACTGAAGCTTTCTTT.